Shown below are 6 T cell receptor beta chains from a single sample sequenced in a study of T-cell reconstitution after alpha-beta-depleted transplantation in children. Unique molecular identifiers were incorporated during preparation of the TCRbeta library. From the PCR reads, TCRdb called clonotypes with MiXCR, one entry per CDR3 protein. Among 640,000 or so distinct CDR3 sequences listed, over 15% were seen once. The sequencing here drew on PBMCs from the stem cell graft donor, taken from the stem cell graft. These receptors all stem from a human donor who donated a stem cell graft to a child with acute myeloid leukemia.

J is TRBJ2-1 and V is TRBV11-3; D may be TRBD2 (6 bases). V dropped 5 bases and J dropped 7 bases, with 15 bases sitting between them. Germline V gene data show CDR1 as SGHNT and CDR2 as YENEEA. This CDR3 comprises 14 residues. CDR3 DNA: TGTGCCAGCAGCCCACTATCAGGGAGGAATGAGCAGTTCTTC. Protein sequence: CASSPLSGRNEQFF.

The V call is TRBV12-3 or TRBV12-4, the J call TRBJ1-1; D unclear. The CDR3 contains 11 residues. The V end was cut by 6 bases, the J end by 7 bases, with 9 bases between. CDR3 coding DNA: TGTGCCAGCAGGTCAAGGGATGAAGCTTTCTTT. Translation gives CASRSRDEAFF.

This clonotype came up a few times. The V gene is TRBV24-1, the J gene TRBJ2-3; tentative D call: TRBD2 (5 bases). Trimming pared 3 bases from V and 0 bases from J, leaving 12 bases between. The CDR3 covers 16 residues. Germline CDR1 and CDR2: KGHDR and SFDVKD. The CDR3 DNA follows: TGTGCCACCAGTGATCATCGGACGGGAAGCACAGATACGCAGTATTTT. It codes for CATSDHRTGSTDTQYF.

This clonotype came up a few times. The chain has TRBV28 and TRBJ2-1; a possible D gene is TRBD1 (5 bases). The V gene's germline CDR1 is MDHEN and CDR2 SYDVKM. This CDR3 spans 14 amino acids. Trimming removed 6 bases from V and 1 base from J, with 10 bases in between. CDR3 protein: CASSDSLSYNEQFF. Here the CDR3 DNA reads TGTGCCAGCAGCGACAGTTTGTCCTACAATGAGCAGTTCTTC. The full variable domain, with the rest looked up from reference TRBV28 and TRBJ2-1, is DVKVTQSSRYLVKRTGEKVFLECVQDMDHENMFWYRQDPGLGLRLIYFSYDVKMKEKGDIPEGYSVSREKKERFSLILESASTNQTSMYLCASSDSLSYNEQFFGPGTRLTVL.

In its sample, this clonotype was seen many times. The CDR3 DNA reads as TGTGCCAGCAGTACCCGGACAGCCAAGGACAATGAGCAGTTCTTC. It translates to CASSTRTAKDNEQFF. The V gene is TRBV6-6, the J gene TRBJ2-1, with D possibly being TRBD1 (6 bases). Germline assignment: CDR1 MNHNY and CDR2 SVGAGI (reference sequence). V dropped 5 bases and J dropped 5 bases, with 16 bases sitting between them. There are 15 residues in the CDR3.

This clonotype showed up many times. The DNA of the CDR3 is TGTGCCAGCAGTGAAGGCGGCAGGGGGCTTCGCGAGCAGTACTTC. Translation: CASSEGGRGLREQYF. This chain joins TRBV6-1 and TRBJ2-7; TRBD1 aligns across 8 bases. V was clipped by 1 base and J by 6 bases; unmatched bases: 8. CDR3 size: 15 residues. Looked up from germline, CDR1 is MNHNS and CDR2 is SASEGT.